Listed here are 5 T cell receptor beta chains from one sample, sequenced in a study of cytomegalovirus exposure and HLA in healthy donors. Primers: 60 Vbeta forward and 13 Jbeta reverse. Profiled with immunoSEQ multiplex PCR; TCRdb holds only in-frame clones, not every one. The sample yields 150,000 to 200,000 clones, around 76% seen once. The sample consisted of PBMCs. The receptors originated from a man aged 40-55 years in good health and CMV-seropositive.

V gene TRBV7-2 combines with J gene TRBJ2-7; D not resolved. In germline, CDR1 is SGHTA, CDR2 FQGNSA. V shed 5 bases and J shed 2 bases, with 10 bases lying between them. The CDR3 consists of 13 residues. The CDR3 bases are TGTGCCAGCAGCCCCCGACAAGCCTACGAGCAGTACTTC. This encodes CASSPRQAYEQYF.

V and J are TRBV2 and TRBJ2-5; D perhaps matches TRBD1 (6 bases). CDR3 size: 12 residues. Trimming removed 4 bases at V and 4 bases at J, with 7 bases between. Germline CDR1 SNHLY, CDR2 FYNNEI. The CDR3 bases are TGTGCCAGCAGTGGGGGGCGAGAGACCCAGTACTTC. This translates into CASSGGRETQYF.

This clone was counted between two and nine times. The rearrangement links TRBV6-6 to TRBJ1-1, with 7 bases fitting TRBD1. After removal of 6 bases from V and 4 bases from J, the junction contained 5 bases not matched to a gene. Germline V lookup: CDR1 MNHNY, CDR2 SVGAGI (reference sequence). The CDR3 loop spans 13 amino acids. CDR3 DNA sequence: TGTGCCAGCAGACTAACAGGGGTCACTGAAGCTTTCTTT. It specifies CASRLTGVTEAFF.

This clone has a single count. The V and J genes are TRBV7-3 and TRBJ2-1, with TRBD2 matching 9 bases. From germline, CDR1 is SGHTA and CDR2 FQGTGA. V dropped 5 bases and J dropped 7; count of bases not matched to a gene: 12. The CDR3 contains 16 residues. For the CDR3, the DNA is TGTGCCAGCAGCCCGGCCGGATTAGCGGGGGCGAATGAGCAGTTCTTC. It codes for CASSPAGLAGANEQFF.

The genes are TRBV10-3 and TRBJ2-3, with D tentatively TRBD1 (6 bases). V was cut by 4 bases and J by 2 bases, with 7 bases left in between. CDR3 length equals 13 residues. Germline V gives CDR1 ENHRY, CDR2 SYGVKD. The chain's CDR3 is CAISGQATDTQYF. Written as DNA, the CDR3 is TGTGCCATCAGTGGACAGGCCACAGATACGCAGTATTTT.